The clone carrying this TCR beta chain was detected many times. Its specificity is unknown. The sample belongs to a study of molecular identifiers for immune sequencing clone quantification. Study background: Split five ways in replicates, RNA from around 20,000 or 99,000 naive CD8 cells had four portions sequenced.

Germline V gives CDR1 SGHTA, CDR2 FQGNSA. The CDR3 totals 15 residues. V lost 5 bases and J lost 0; bases outside the gene matches: 7. TCRdb re-derived calls from the PCR reads in MiXCR, one entry per CDR3 protein. The repertoire consists of about 640,000 distinct CDR3 sequences, with about 20% occurring once and the leading ten covering approximately 0.9%. Findings and limits, study-wide: Underestimation of highly expanded clone sizes could arise where identical TCR molecules share a barcode.

V and J are TRBV7-2 and TRBJ2-7; 7 bases fit TRBD1. The origin of this receptor is a human donor in good health. Some libraries in this study had Jurkat cell RNA spiked in. The specimen sequenced was naive CD8+ T cells from blood, with Jurkat cell RNA spiked in. Subset denoted: FACS-sorted CD8+CD4-CCR7+CD45RA+ naive T cells. The CDR3 reads CASSIYRGSSYEQYF. CDR3 nucleotide sequence: TGTGCCAGCAGCATTTACAGGGGATCCTCCTACGAGCAGTACTTC.